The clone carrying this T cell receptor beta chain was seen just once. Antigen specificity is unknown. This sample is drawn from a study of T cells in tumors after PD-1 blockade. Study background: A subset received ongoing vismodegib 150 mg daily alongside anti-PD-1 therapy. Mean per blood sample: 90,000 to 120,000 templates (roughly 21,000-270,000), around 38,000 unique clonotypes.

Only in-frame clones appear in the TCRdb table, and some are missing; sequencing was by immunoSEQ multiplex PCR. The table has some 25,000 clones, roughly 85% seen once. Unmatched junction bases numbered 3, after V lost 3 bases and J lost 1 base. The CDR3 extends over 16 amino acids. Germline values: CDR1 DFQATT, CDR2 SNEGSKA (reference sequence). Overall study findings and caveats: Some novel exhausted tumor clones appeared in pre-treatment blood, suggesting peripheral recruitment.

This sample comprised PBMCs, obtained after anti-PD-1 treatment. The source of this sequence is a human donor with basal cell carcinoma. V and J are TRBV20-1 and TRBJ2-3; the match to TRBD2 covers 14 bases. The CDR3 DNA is TGCAGTGCTAGTGGGGGACTAGCGGGGGGCACAGATACGCAGTATTTT. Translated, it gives CSASGGLAGGTDTQYF.